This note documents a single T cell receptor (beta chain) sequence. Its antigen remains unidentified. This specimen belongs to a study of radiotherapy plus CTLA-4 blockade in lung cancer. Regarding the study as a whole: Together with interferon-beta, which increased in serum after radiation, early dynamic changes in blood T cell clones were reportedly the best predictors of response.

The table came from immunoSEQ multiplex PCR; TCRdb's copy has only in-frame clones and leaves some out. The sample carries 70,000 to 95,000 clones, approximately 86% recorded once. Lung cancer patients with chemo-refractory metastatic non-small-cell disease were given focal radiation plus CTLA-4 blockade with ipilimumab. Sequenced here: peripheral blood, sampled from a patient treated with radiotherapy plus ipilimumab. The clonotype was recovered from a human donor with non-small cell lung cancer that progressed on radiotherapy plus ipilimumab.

In DNA form, the CDR3 reads TGTGCCAGTAGTGCCCAGGGGTATAGCAATCAGCCCCAGCATTTT. Encoded protein: CASSAQGYSNQPQHF. The J gene is TRBJ1-5, the V gene TRBV19, with D possibly TRBD1 on 6 matching bases. Trimming removed 5 bases at V and 0 bases at J, with 11 bases between. CDR1 and CDR2 from the germline V gene are LNHDA and SQIVND (reference sequence). This CDR3 spans 15 amino acids.